These 17 T cell receptor beta chains originate from one sample sequenced in a study of Tregs in tolerant kidney transplant recipients. The assay was immunoSEQ multiplex PCR, and TCRdb's table has in-frame clones only and misses some. The data show roughly 80,000 clones, approximately 98% seen once. Sequences were derived from CD4+ T cells from blood, sampled before the transplant. These receptors originate from a human donor who received a combined kidney and bone marrow transplant.

J is TRBJ2-1 and V is TRBV2, with 8 bases lining up with TRBD1. Trimming at V came to 11 bases and at J to 4 bases, leaving 4 bases not matched to a gene. The germline CDR1 and CDR2 sequences are SNHLY and FYNNEI. The CDR3 is 12 amino acids. For the CDR3, the DNA is TGTGCCGCGGGACAGGAGTACAATGAGCAGTTCTTC. Encoded protein: CAAGQEYNEQFF.

This rearrangement joins TRBV18 to TRBJ1-2; D is unresolved. CDR3 size: 13 residues. Germline V gene lookup returns CDR1 KGHSH and CDR2 LQKENI. V gave up 6 bases and J gave up 7 bases, with 15 bases separating them. The CDR3 bases are TGTGCCAGCTCTCCCTCAGGAGGGTTTGGCTACACCTTC. It translates to CASSPSGGFGYTF.

The V gene is TRBV4-1, the J gene TRBJ2-5, with 9 nucleotides matching TRBD2. The germline gives CDR1 MGHRA, CDR2 YSYEKL. Trimming removed 6 bases from V and 5 bases from J; junction bases left unmatched: 13. The length of the CDR3 is 16 residues. The CDR3 nucleotides are TGCGCCAGCAGATCAGGAGTTAGCGGGGGCCCGGAGACCCAGTACTTC. It yields the protein CASRSGVSGGPETQYF.

The CDR3 loop reads CASSRSGGGEQFF. The CDR3 coding sequence is TGTGCCAGCAGTAGAAGCGGGGGGGGTGAGCAGTTCTTC. V usage is TRBV6-5 and J usage is TRBJ2-1; the match to TRBD2 covers 10 bases. This CDR3 has 13 residues. The J segment lost 9 bases and the V segment lost 5 bases, leaving 4 bases of the junction unmatched. CDR1 and CDR2 from the germline V gene are MNHEY and SVGAGI.

The chain uses TRBV7-2 and TRBJ2-1, with 15 positions matching TRBD2. CDR1 is SGHTA and CDR2 is FQGNSA in the germline V gene. V was clipped by 1 base and J by 8 bases; unmatched bases: 9. This CDR3 spans 18 amino acids. In DNA form, the CDR3 reads TGTGCCAGCAGCTTAGGCCGGACTAGCGGGGGGGGTGCGCATGAGCAGTTCTTC. The encoded protein is CASSLGRTSGGGAHEQFF.

The gene calls are TRBV5-4 and TRBJ2-7; tentative D call: TRBD2 (7 bases). V dropped 4 bases and J dropped 0 bases, with 14 bases sitting between them. The germline gives CDR1 SGHNT, CDR2 YYREEE (reference sequence). The CDR3 contains 15 residues. CDR3 coding DNA: TGTGCCAGCAGCCTAGGGGGGGGAAGCTCCTACGAGCAGTACTTC. Translation: CASSLGGGSSYEQYF.

This rearrangement joins TRBV30 to TRBJ2-3; 8 bases map to TRBD2. The CDR3 runs 14 residues. The germline CDR1 and CDR2 sequences are GTSNPN and SVGIG (reference sequence). The V gene end was trimmed by 8 bases and the J gene end by 7 bases; junction bases not matched to a gene: 14. The CDR3 DNA reads as TGTGCCCTCCACGGGACTAGTTCGACCTATACGCAGTATTTT. Translated: CALHGTSSTYTQYF.

The chain combines TRBV29-1 with TRBJ1-2, with D maybe TRBD1 (6 bases). V gave up 1 base and J gave up 0 bases, with 12 bases separating them. The CDR3 runs 15 residues. CDR1 is SQVTM and CDR2 is ANQGSEA in the germline V gene. Here the CDR3 reads CSVEVGTGTNYGYTF. DNA for the CDR3: TGCAGCGTTGAAGTGGGTACAGGGACTAACTATGGCTACACCTTC.

CDR3 loop: CASSGYQTGGQETQYF. CDR3 coding DNA: TGTGCCAGCAGTGGGTACCAAACAGGGGGCCAAGAGACCCAGTACTTC. This chain joins TRBV2 and TRBJ2-5, with 8 bases matching TRBD1. CDR3 length equals 16 residues. After removal of 4 bases from V and 1 base from J, the junction contained 8 bases not matched to a gene. CDR1 and CDR2 from the germline V gene are SNHLY and FYNNEI.

V and J are TRBV7-6 and TRBJ1-3, with a tentative D call TRBD1 (5 bases). CDR1 and CDR2 from the germline V gene are SGHVS and FNYEAQ. The CDR3 totals 16 residues. Trimming stripped 2 bases from V and 3 bases from J, with 14 bases between. CDR3 residues: CASSLFTGALGNTIYF. CDR3 in DNA: TGTGCCAGCAGCTTATTTACAGGAGCCCTTGGAAACACCATATATTTT.

The chain combines TRBV5-1 with TRBJ1-2; 8 bases line up with TRBD1. The ends lost 0 bases at V and 1 base at J; junction bases unmatched: 2. CDR3 length equals 15 residues. Germline V lookup: CDR1 SGHRS, CDR2 YFSETQ. This chain's CDR3 is CASSLGTGNNYGYTF. The CDR3 nucleotides read TGCGCCAGCAGCTTGGGGACAGGGAATAACTATGGCTACACCTTC.

The chain has TRBV6-5 and TRBJ2-7; 9 nucleotides line up with TRBD1. The CDR3 spans 15 residues. Germline CDR1 MNHEY, CDR2 SVGAGI. After removal of 4 bases from V and 1 base from J, the junction contained 5 bases not matched to a gene. Written as DNA, the CDR3 is TGTGCCAGCAGTTTAGGGACAGGGAAATCCTACGAGCAGTACTTC. The encoded protein is CASSLGTGKSYEQYF.

This chain joins TRBV5-4 and TRBJ2-1; 8 bases map to TRBD1. Trimming at V came to 2 bases and at J to 5 bases, leaving 3 bases not matched to a gene. CDR3 length: 14 amino acids. Per germline, CDR1 SGHNT and CDR2 YYREEE (reference sequence). The CDR3 is CASSFLDRDNEQFF. CDR3 nucleotide sequence: TGTGCCAGCAGCTTTTTGGACAGGGACAATGAGCAGTTCTTC.

This clone appeared once. The chain has TRBV28 and TRBJ2-1, with 9 bases aligning to TRBD2. J was trimmed by 4 bases and V by 7 bases; bases with no gene match: 8. In germline, CDR1 is MDHEN, CDR2 SYDVKM. The length of the CDR3 is 15 residues. The CDR3 coding sequence is TGTGCCAGCATTCGCGGGGGGGCTAGTTACAATGAGCAGTTCTTC. This gives the protein CASIRGGASYNEQFF.

J is TRBJ2-7 and V is TRBV11-2; 7 nucleotides agree with TRBD1. There are 12 residues in the CDR3. Germline V gene data show CDR1 as SGHAT and CDR2 as FQNNGV. The V segment lost 5 bases and the J segment 6 bases; nucleotides outside the gene matches: 4. CDR3 region: CASSQDRVEQYF. In DNA, the CDR3 is TGTGCCAGCAGCCAAGACAGGGTCGAGCAGTACTTC.

The chain is built from TRBV30 and TRBJ2-2; 7 bases fit TRBD1. This CDR3 has 14 residues. The germline CDR1 and CDR2 sequences are GTSNPN and SVGIG (reference sequence). With V trimmed by 4 bases and J by 1 base, 3 bases remained unmatched. The CDR3 DNA reads as TGTGCCTGGACCCGACAGGGGAACACCGGGGAGCTGTTTTTT. Protein sequence: CAWTRQGNTGELFF.

The rearrangement joins TRBV5-6 to TRBJ1-1; 7 bases agree with TRBD1. The CDR3 length is 14 residues. Trimming at V came to 3 bases and at J to 1 base, leaving 3 bases not matched to a gene. Germline values: CDR1 SGHDT, CDR2 YYEEEE. CDR3 DNA: TGTGCCAGCAGCTCCGGACAGGCGAACACTGAAGCTTTCTTT. It codes for CASSSGQANTEAFF. The variable domain in full, completed from reference TRBV5-6 and TRBJ1-1, reads DAGVTQSPTHLIKTRGQQVTLRCSPKSGHDTVSWYQQALGQGPQFIFQYYEEEERQRGNFPDRFSGHQFPNYSSELNVNALLLGDSALYLCASSSGQANTEAFFGQGTRLTVV.